The 25 T cell receptor beta chains presented below share a single source sample, sequenced in a study of regulatory T cells in long-lasting Graves disease. Time point of the sample: newly diagnosed GD, antithyroid drugs for less than 3 months. Making the TCR library involved RNA that had been extracted from PBMCs. With iRepertoire HTBI primers and Arm-PCR of CDR3 regions, TCR beta libraries were built. TCRdb reanalysed the multiplex PCR reads using MiXCR and keeps one entry per CDR3 protein. The table records approximately 560,000 distinct CDR3 sequences, about 16% of them present only once. This sample was shared with a second study, whose subject was T cells in Graves' hyperthyroidism and ophthalmopathy.

The material sequenced was peripheral blood mononuclear cells (PBMCs), taken at new diagnosis, from a patient treated with antithyroid drugs. The receptor source for this set is a man aged 18 to 30 with Graves disease.

This clonotype was detected many times. V usage is TRBV7-3 and J usage is TRBJ2-1; D call uncertain. The CDR3 is 15 residues long. Trimming removed 2 bases from V and 2 bases from J, with 10 bases in between. Germline-derived CDR1 and CDR2 are SGHTA and FQGTGA. Here the CDR3 reads CASSLGPKTYNEQFF. CDR3 nucleotides: TGTGCCAGCAGCTTAGGCCCCAAGACCTACAATGAGCAGTTCTTC.

The gene calls are TRBV10-3 and TRBJ2-7; tentative D call: TRBD1 (6 bases). Germline values: CDR1 ENHRY, CDR2 SYGVKD. The CDR3 is made up of 13 amino acids. Between the trimmed V and J ends, which lost 11 bases and 0 bases, there was a span of 14 bases. This CDR3 reads CAAGPGVSYEQYF. The CDR3 nucleotides read TGTGCCGCAGGCCCAGGGGTCTCCTACGAGCAGTACTTC.

This clonotype showed up many times. The gene calls are TRBV6-1 and TRBJ2-5, with 7 bases fitting TRBD2. Losses at the gene ends were 6 bases for V and 2 bases for J; bases not matched to a gene: 3. Germline V gives CDR1 MNHNS, CDR2 SASEGT. This CDR3 has 13 amino acids. The CDR3 sequence: CASSGLGQETQYF. CDR3 nucleotide sequence: TGTGCCAGCAGCGGACTAGGACAAGAGACCCAGTACTTC.

This clonotype was counted ten times or more. The rearrangement uses TRBV7-8 and TRBJ2-1; D gene unclear. Trimming shortened V by 1 base and J by 2 bases, and 9 bases separated the two germline ends. CDR3 length equals 15 residues. CDR1 is SGHVS and CDR2 is FQNEAQ in the germline V gene. DNA of the CDR3: TGTGCCAGCAGCTTAGGGCTAGGAACCTACAATGAGCAGTTCTTC. It is translated as CASSLGLGTYNEQFF.

This chain joins TRBV7-2 and TRBJ2-1, with 9 bases matching TRBD1. The trim removed 3 bases at V and 6 bases at J, leaving 3 bases unmatched. The CDR3 sequence is 14 residues long. In germline, CDR1 is SGHTA, CDR2 FQGNSA. Here the CDR3 DNA reads TGTGCCAGCAGCTTTACAGGGGGCCCCAATGAGCAGTTCTTC. It specifies CASSFTGGPNEQFF.

This clonotype showed up just a few times. The gene calls are TRBV12-3 or TRBV12-4 and TRBJ1-2; TRBD1 might be the D (5 bases). This CDR3 contains 14 residues. Trimming took 3 bases from V and 4 from J, leaving 12 bases between them. CDR3 residues: CASSFNQDTYGYTF. The DNA for the CDR3 is TGTGCCAGCAGTTTCAATCAGGACACCTATGGCTACACCTTC.

Many counts were recorded for this clonotype. V usage is TRBV2 and J usage is TRBJ2-7, with a tentative D call TRBD2 (6 bases). Germline V CDR1 and CDR2: SNHLY, FYNNEI. CDR3 length: 14 amino acids. V dropped 3 bases and J dropped 2 bases, with 11 bases sitting between them. This chain's CDR3 is CASSDSGVAYEQYF. CDR3 in DNA: TGTGCCAGCAGTGATAGCGGAGTAGCCTACGAGCAGTACTTC.

This clonotype was counted many times. This chain uses TRBV12-3 or TRBV12-4 with TRBJ1-2, with TRBD1 matching 9 bases. The CDR3 totals 14 residues. The V segment lost 7 bases and the J segment 2 bases; nucleotides outside the gene matches: 5. In DNA, the CDR3 is TGTGCCAGCACTCTACAGGGGGCAAACTATGGCTACACCTTC. Translated: CASTLQGANYGYTF.

This clonotype was seen ten or more times. The chain carries TRBV28 and TRBJ2-7; perhaps TRBD1 as D (5 bases). CDR1 is MDHEN and CDR2 is SYDVKM in the germline V gene. This CDR3 comprises 11 residues. Trimming removed 4 bases at V and 12 bases at J, with 13 bases between. CDR3 loop: CASSSDTVGYF. In nucleotides, the CDR3 is TGTGCCAGCAGTTCGGACACCGTGGGGTACTTC.

The chain combines TRBV5-5 with TRBJ2-1; TRBD1 might be the D (6 bases). The CDR3 spans 13 residues. Per germline, CDR1 SGHKS and CDR2 YYEKEE (reference sequence). V dropped 4 bases and J dropped 8 bases, with 13 bases sitting between them. The CDR3 region is CASSPFGGDEQFF. The CDR3, as DNA: TGTGCCAGCAGCCCCTTTGGGGGCGATGAGCAGTTCTTC.

This chain joins TRBV29-1 and TRBJ1-2, with 9 bases aligning to TRBD1. The germline V gene encodes CDR1 SQVTM and CDR2 ANQGSEA. The length of the CDR3 is 15 residues. The trim removed 5 bases at V and 4 bases at J, leaving 11 bases unmatched. The DNA for the CDR3 is TGCAGCGTTTTAACCGGGACAGGGCGGCCCTATGGCTACACCTTC. This translates into CSVLTGTGRPYGYTF.

Remarks on this clonotype: A much larger clone differs by one base, so this may be a read error. Here the CDR3 omits its conserved ending phenylalanine or tryptophan, so a read error is the likely source. The chain employs TRBV11-2 and TRBJ1-2, with 7 bases fitting TRBD1. Germline assignment: CDR1 SGHAT and CDR2 FQNNGV. The CDR3 extends over 15 amino acids. The junction had 9 bases not matched to a gene; V was cut back by 4 bases and J by 4 bases. The CDR3 reads CASSYPFGQAYGYTL. CDR3 nucleotides: TGTGCCAGCAGCTATCCTTTTGGACAGGCCTATGGCTACACCCTC.

In this sample, this clonotype turned up many times. V gene TRBV2 combines with J gene TRBJ2-7; TRBD2 matches 12 bases. V lost 2 bases to trimming and J lost 3 bases; unmatched junction nucleotides: 2. The CDR3 spans 15 residues. Per germline, CDR1 SNHLY and CDR2 FYNNEI. The CDR3 nucleotides read TGTGCCAGCAGTGAATTGGGACTAGCGGGCTACGAGCAGTACTTC. Encoded protein: CASSELGLAGYEQYF.

In its sample, this clonotype was seen many times. The rearrangement joins TRBV30 to TRBJ1-1; D call uncertain. The CDR3 is 13 residues long. The V gene lost 2 bases and the J gene lost 3 bases, with 10 bases spanning the gap. Germline-derived CDR1 and CDR2 are GTSNPN and SVGIG (reference sequence). CDR3 nucleotide sequence: TGTGCCTGGAGTTTACAGTCATACACTGAAGCTTTCTTT. It translates to CAWSLQSYTEAFF.

This clonotype appeared many times. The rearrangement joins TRBV27 to TRBJ2-1, with TRBD1 matching 10 bases. Germline CDR1 MNHEY, CDR2 SMNVEV (reference sequence). Unmatched junction bases numbered 10, after V lost 7 bases and J lost 4 bases. The CDR3 runs to 16 residues. The CDR3 DNA reads as TGTGCCAGCACCGTCGACAGGGGGCCAATTTACAATGAGCAGTTCTTC. It translates to CASTVDRGPIYNEQFF.

This clonotype was detected many times. V and J are TRBV18 and TRBJ2-7, with D possibly TRBD2 on 5 matching bases. CDR3 length equals 15 residues. CDR1 KGHSH and CDR2 LQKENI come from the germline V gene. Trimming removed 2 bases at V and 5 bases at J, with 16 bases between. Here the CDR3 reads CASSPFASRGNEQYF. For the CDR3, the DNA is TGTGCCAGCTCACCATTTGCTAGCAGAGGCAACGAGCAGTACTTC.

The chain recombines TRBV10-2 with TRBJ2-7, with no clear D. V was pared by 2 bases and J by 0 bases, with 14 bases between. The germline V gene has CDR1 WSHSY and CDR2 SAAADI. The CDR3 runs to 16 residues. As DNA, the CDR3 is TGCGCCAGCAGTGAGGGATGGACGGGTAGCTCCTACGAGCAGTACTTC. Encoded protein: CASSEGWTGSSYEQYF.

This clonotype was observed a handful of times. The V and J genes are TRBV30 and TRBJ1-5; D is possibly TRBD1 (6 bases). V was clipped by 3 bases and J by 7 bases, with 13 bases between them. The CDR3 totals 13 residues. Germline-derived CDR1 and CDR2 are GTSNPN and SVGIG (reference sequence). The CDR3 region has the DNA TGTGCCTGGAGGGTGGGGGCTGGCCAGCCCCAGCATTTT. This codes for CAWRVGAGQPQHF. The whole variable domain, filled in from reference TRBV30 and TRBJ1-5, reads SQTIHQWPATLVQPVGSPLSLECTVEGTSNPNLYWYRQAAGRGLQLLFYSVGIGQISSEVPQNLSASRPQDRQFILSSKKLLLSDSGFYLCAWRVGAGQPQHFGDGTRLSIL.

In this sample, this clonotype turned up many times. The V gene is TRBV30, the J gene TRBJ1-1, with D unresolved. Germline V gene lookup returns CDR1 GTSNPN and CDR2 SVGIG (reference sequence). Trimming left V 2 bases short and J 4 bases short, with 11 bases between. The CDR3 runs to 13 residues. CDR3 nucleotide sequence: TGTGCCTGGAGTACTACGGTGGGCACTGAAGCTTTCTTT. This codes for CAWSTTVGTEAFF.

A few counts support this clonotype. This chain links TRBV19 with TRBJ1-3, with D uncertain. The CDR3 is made up of 15 amino acids. The germline gives CDR1 LNHDA, CDR2 SQIVND (reference sequence). V gave up 3 bases and J gave up 3 bases, with 12 bases separating them. This CDR3 reads CASSIGRIVGNTIYF. Here the CDR3 DNA reads TGTGCCAGTAGTATCGGGCGTATCGTTGGAAACACCATATATTTT.

This clonotype has a count of ten or more. The CDR3 DNA is TGTGCCAGCAGCACAGCCGGGACAGGGCAAACTGAAGCTTTCTTT. This translates into CASSTAGTGQTEAFF. The chain links TRBV5-5 to TRBJ1-1; 9 bases line up with TRBD1. Trimming at V came to 4 bases and at J to 5 bases, leaving 9 bases not matched to a gene. CDR1 and CDR2 from the germline V gene are SGHKS and YYEKEE (reference sequence). This CDR3 is 15 amino acids long.

This clonotype came up many times. The V gene is TRBV15, the J gene TRBJ1-2; D gene ambiguous. The V and J ends lost 0 bases and 4 bases respectively, with 6 bases between them. Looked up from germline, CDR1 is LNHNV and CDR2 is YYDKDF (reference sequence). The CDR3 totals 13 residues. The CDR3 DNA follows: TGTGCCACCAGCAGAGATGGCAGCTATGGCTACACCTTC. Its protein is CATSRDGSYGYTF. The full variable domain, in which reference TRBV15 and TRBJ1-2 provide the parts outside the CDR3, is DAMVIQNPRYQVTQFGKPVTLSCSQTLNHNVMYWYQQKSSQAPKLLFHYYDKDFNNEADTPDNFQSRRPNTSFCFLDIRSPGLGDTAMYLCATSRDGSYGYTFGSGTRLTVV.

This clonotype showed up many times. This chain links TRBV3-1 with TRBJ1-1, with 7 bases aligning to TRBD1. Germline V gene data show CDR1 as LGHDT and CDR2 as YNNKEL (reference sequence). The CDR3 extends over 14 amino acids. The junction had 3 bases not matched to a gene; V was cut back by 0 bases and J by 5 bases. The CDR3, as DNA: TGTGCCAGCAGCCAAGACAGGGGGAGAACTGAAGCTTTCTTT. Its translation is CASSQDRGRTEAFF.

The chain links TRBV7-9 to TRBJ2-6, with 7 nucleotides matching TRBD1. Trimming at V came to 6 bases and at J to 0 bases, leaving 11 bases not matched to a gene. Germline CDR1 and CDR2: SEHNR and FQNEAQ (reference sequence). The CDR3 extends over 18 amino acids. This chain's CDR3 is CASSSRQGESSGANVLTF. CDR3 sequence (DNA): TGTGCCAGCAGTTCAAGACAGGGTGAGAGCTCTGGGGCCAACGTCCTGACTTTC.

This clonotype has a count of ten or more. The chain couples TRBV28 to TRBJ2-1; possibly TRBD2 for D (6 bases). The CDR3 sequence is 12 residues long. Trimming removed 3 bases from V and 10 bases from J, with 10 bases in between. Germline loops: CDR1 MDHEN, CDR2 SYDVKM. Here the CDR3 DNA reads TGTGCCAGCAGTTTTATTAGCGGAGAGCAGTTCTTC. Translated: CASSFISGEQFF.